This TCR beta chain was found in a study of human T cells and chemical hapten exposure (dated by TCRdb to the early 2020s). In terms of the full investigation: For sensitization, 2% DPC in acetone was applied to a 2 cm by 2 cm area of upper inner arm skin. Throughout the study period of about 25 weeks, patients also received therapeutic DPC doses to the scalp every week. Patch testing was done on the upper back using Finn chambers containing 0.01% DPC, and results were scored after 6 days according to International Contact Dermatitis Research Group standards. The mostly female patient cohort included alopecia areata with under or over 50% scalp involvement, alopecia totalis and alopecia universalis. The libraries were sequenced as a pool, and the TCR yield per sample differed mostly because of small variations in library volumes within the pool. The study tracked peripheral blood TCR repertoire changes in vivo during primary and secondary sensitization to the hapten diphenylcyclopropenone (DPC) in alopecia patients. Blood samples were taken from patients before sensitization (week 0) and at 2, 6 and about 24 weeks after DPC sensitization. Blood for TCR sequencing was provided by twenty-nine alopecia patients at one to four time points (pre-sensitization, 2, 6 and 24 weeks).

Inclusive of the bounding cysteine and phenylalanine, the CDR3 is 14 residues long. The kept DNA is CDR3 alone, 42 bases in frame from the first base. The junction carries 15 bases between V and J, which are trimmed by 2 bases and 5 bases respectively. The germline V gene (reference sequence) yields DFQATT for CDR1 and SNEGSKA for CDR2. This clonotype showed up many times. What antigen it recognizes has not been identified. Within one base of it there is no much larger clone, and no base qualities were kept. Overall study results and their limits: DPC sensitization did not change how many TCRs were above 1 in 1000 frequency, and no evidence was found of alterations in global repertoire structure. A positive correlation was found between the number of PT1 expanded TCRs and patch test score, with significance reached at thresholds 8, 16 and 32 but not 4. All patients had alopecia, a presumed autoimmune disease, so their immune response might differ from that of healthy individuals. Repeated subsampling changed both the strength of the expansion versus patch-test correlation and the threshold at which that correlation became significant. Significantly more large CDR3 similarity clusters were formed by expanded TCRs than by pre-sensitization or healthy control sets, consistent with antigen-driven responses.

The library was prepared using RACE. The data were produced on a NextSeq 500. Library preparation attached unique molecular identifiers to individual cDNA molecules for quantitative, reproducible TCR counting. From each blood RNA sample, both TCR alpha and TCR beta chains were sequenced. Per the original workflow: Samples had a median of about 96,000 TCRs, with a range from 23,224 to 690,600. V, J and CDR3 annotation of the TCR reads was carried out using the Decombinator software suite. Every sample was subsampled to the same number of TCRs (28,000) for the PS versus PT1 abundance plots. TCRs were defined as expanded if absent before sensitization and observed at least eight times at the 2-week time point. TCRdb took the public reads, trimmed them with fastp at Q25, ran MiXCR for clone calling and kept in-frame beta chains. Each entry is one CDR3 protein sequence, shown with its most common DNA and genes. The V and J calls, along with clone size, are taken from TCRdb and not from the paper's own processing. In all, the sample holds roughly 380,000 distinct CDR3 sequences, and roughly 6.3% of those were seen once. The top ten clonotypes cover around 6% of the sample.

In the paper's terms, the time point label means: patch test 2, 6 weeks after DPC sensitization. The treatment or condition tag for this specimen amounts to: therapeutic diphenylcyclopropenone sensitization with weekly scalp DPC. Blood at each patch-test visit was drawn before the patch test was applied. Patients were considered eligible if aged 18 to 70, diagnosed with alopecia and deemed suitable for DPC therapy, and patients were excluded if pregnant. Total RNA was extracted from unfractionated whole blood collected in Tempus Blood RNA tubes. Sequencing used whole blood, obtained in connection with sensitization to the hapten diphenylcyclopropenone (DPC). In this chain, TRBV20-1 is recombined with TRBJ1-1; no D gene is confidently identified. The sequence was collected from a woman under 30 with alopecia areata. Some clones in this sample may be carry-over from other donors' samples. The sequenced DNA: TGCAGTGCTAGATCGGACTCAGTAGGAACTGAAGCTTTCTTT. Protein translation: CSARSDSVGTEAFF.